Presented here are 10 T cell receptor beta chains from one specimen sequenced in a study of T cells of healthy individuals. TCRdb reprocessed the 5' RACE reads with MiXCR, giving one entry per CDR3 protein. The table records around 100,000 distinct CDR3 sequences, approximately 15% of them present only once. The receptors were gathered from a human donor in good health.

This rearrangement joins TRBV7-2 to TRBJ2-7; D remains unclear. The germline gives CDR1 SGHTA, CDR2 FQGNSA. V was pared by 5 bases and J by 3 bases, with 23 bases between. The CDR3 loop spans 17 amino acids. CDR3 in DNA: TGTGCCAGCAGCCCCCGGGCGGCAGCCGGGTATAGCTACGAGCAGTACTTC. This sequence encodes CASSPRAAAGYSYEQYF.

This chain links TRBV5-6 with TRBJ1-4; 7 bases align to TRBD1. Germline-derived CDR1 and CDR2 are SGHDT and YYEEEE. V shed 2 bases, J shed 0 bases, and the junction held 7 bases outside the gene matches. The CDR3 has 17 amino acids. This chain's CDR3 is CASSFDRVAATNEKLFF. The CDR3 DNA reads TGTGCCAGCAGCTTCGACAGGGTCGCCGCAACTAATGAAAAACTGTTTTTT.

CDR3 residues: CASRSGTGSTDTQYF. The CDR3, as DNA: TGTGCCAGCAGATCCGGGACAGGATCCACAGATACGCAGTATTTT. The chain recombines TRBV6-5 with TRBJ2-3; 8 bases agree with TRBD1. Germline V gives CDR1 MNHEY, CDR2 SVGAGI. V shed 6 bases and J 2 bases; nucleotides not matched to a gene: 7. CDR3 length: 15 amino acids.

Here the CDR3 reads CAWTPDSAYEQYF. DNA for the CDR3: TGTGCCTGGACTCCGGACTCAGCCTACGAGCAGTACTTC. V and J are TRBV30 and TRBJ2-7; tentatively, D is TRBD2 (5 bases). Germline V gene lookup returns CDR1 GTSNPN and CDR2 SVGIG (reference sequence). V shed 4 bases and J shed 2 bases, with 12 bases lying between them. The CDR3 consists of 13 residues.

The chain couples TRBV19 to TRBJ2-2, with D possibly TRBD2 on 5 matching bases. V was shortened by 3 bases and J by 5 bases, with 10 bases between the two germline ends. The CDR3 is 14 residues long. Germline CDR1 is LNHDA and CDR2 is SQIVND (reference sequence). CDR3 coding DNA: TGTGCCAGTAGTATTATCCGGGGTACCGGGGAGCTGTTTTTT. Translated, it gives CASSIIRGTGELFF.

V gene TRBV28 combines with J gene TRBJ1-4; perhaps TRBD1 as D (6 bases). CDR1 and CDR2 (germline): MDHEN, SYDVKM. V gave up 11 bases and J gave up 4 bases, with 14 bases separating them. The CDR3 spans 13 residues. CDR3 DNA sequence: TGTGCCGTAGACGACAGGAGTAATGAAAAACTGTTTTTT. This translates into CAVDDRSNEKLFF. Together with reference TRBV28 and TRBJ1-4, the CDR3 gives the full variable domain: DVKVTQSSRYLVKRTGEKVFLECVQDMDHENMFWYRQDPGLGLRLIYFSYDVKMKEKGDIPEGYSVSREKKERFSLILESASTNQTSMYLCAVDDRSNEKLFFGSGTQLSVL.

This clonotype was detected a few times. J is TRBJ2-1 and V is TRBV9; 9 bases are shared with TRBD1. The V segment lost 3 bases and the J segment 5 bases; nucleotides outside the gene matches: 6. Germline lookup yields CDR1 SGDLS and CDR2 YYNGEE. This CDR3 has 15 amino acids. CDR3 amino acids: CASSATGGVHNEQFF. The DNA for the CDR3 is TGTGCCAGCAGCGCGACAGGGGGGGTCCACAATGAGCAGTTCTTC.

This clonotype was found a few times. The chain carries TRBV6-2 or TRBV6-3 and TRBJ2-1; D gene uncertain. The CDR3 has 11 amino acids. Germline V gene sequence: CDR1 MNHEY, CDR2 SVGEGT. V was trimmed by 5 bases and J by 9 bases, leaving 8 bases between them. CDR3 region: CASSRSFEQFF. CDR3 coding DNA: TGTGCCAGCAGTCGGAGCTTTGAGCAGTTCTTC.

This clonotype was found many times. The rearrangement joins TRBV11-2 to TRBJ2-1; D is unclear. CDR1 is SGHAT, CDR2 FQNNGV, per germline. The CDR3 contains 13 residues. Trimming removed 2 bases at V and 0 bases at J, with 2 bases between. The CDR3 sequence: CASSLSSYNEQFF. The CDR3 region has the DNA TGTGCCAGCAGCTTATCCTCCTACAATGAGCAGTTCTTC. The variable domain in full, completed from reference TRBV11-2 and TRBJ2-1, reads EAGVAQSPRYKIIEKRQSVAFWCNPISGHATLYWYQQILGQGPKLLIQFQNNGVVDDSQLPKDRFSAERLKGVDSTLKIQPAKLEDSAVYLCASSLSSYNEQFFGPGTRLTVL.

The chain recombines TRBV12-3 or TRBV12-4 with TRBJ1-4; 10 nucleotides agree with TRBD1. With V trimmed by 4 bases and J by 10 bases, 9 bases remained unmatched. This CDR3 has 15 residues. The CDR3 spells CASSSSTGGSGKLFF. CDR3 DNA sequence: TGTGCCAGCAGTTCCTCGACAGGGGGCTCGGGAAAACTGTTTTTT.